The source of this T cell receptor beta chain is a study of vaccination and CD4 T cells after COVID-19. For the study at large: Each post-COVID sample was drawn after diagnosis, and the median interval was roughly 100 days (range 35 to 161). Post-vaccination specimens were collected at a median of roughly 68 days following dose two (range 14 to 241).

Treatment meaning: approximately nine-day PBMC culture with coronavirus spike peptide pools or control peptides (ViraFEST assay). Germline V lookup: CDR1 LNHDA, CDR2 SQIVND (reference sequence). The CDR3 spans 15 residues. The germline V and J ends were trimmed by 3 bases and 0 bases, with 8 bases remaining between them. About this clonotype: The antigen remains unidentified.

CD4+ T cells that had been cultured provided DNA sequenced with the Oncomine TCR Beta short-read assay. One entry per CDR3 protein, called by TCRdb with MiXCR from the PCR reads. Found here are about 20,000 distinct CDR3 sequences, 40% to 50% of them singletons; the top ten hold approximately 26%. Sample: CD4+ T cells from blood, cultured in vitro, taken before SARS-CoV-2 vaccination. The source is a human donor who had recovered from COVID-19. The chain links TRBV19 to TRBJ2-2; D remains ambiguous. The CDR3 spells CASSIRPTNTGELFF. The CDR3 DNA reads as TGTGCCAGTAGTATCCGACCTACGAACACCGGGGAGCTGTTTTTT.